This record concerns one T cell receptor (beta chain) sequence. The antigen is not known. The CDR3 consists of 16 residues. V lost 6 bases and J 1 base, leaving 18 bases between the germline ends. Germline CDR1 LNHDA, CDR2 SQIVND (reference sequence). This sample is drawn from a study of T cell responses to AZD1222 COVID-19 vaccine. The wider study: Second-dose groups at about 4 or about 12 weeks were pooled.

Study-wide findings and caveats: Repertoire collection took place solely once the T cell response had peaked.

Profiled with immunoSEQ multiplex PCR; TCRdb holds only in-frame clones, not every one. Of about 120,000 clones in the sample, approximately 90% were seen once. The origin of this receptor is an adult in good health. Sequenced here: peripheral blood, sampled on day 0 of AZD1222 vaccination. The V gene is TRBV19, the J gene TRBJ1-1; D perhaps matches TRBD1 (6 bases). The chain's CDR3 is CASRTAAGTQNTEAFF. Written as DNA, the CDR3 is TGTGCCAGTAGAACTGCGGCCGGGACACAGAACACTGAAGCTTTCTTT.